This passage covers 19 T cell receptor beta chains from one sample sequenced in a study of T cells in Graves' hyperthyroidism and ophthalmopathy (dated by TCRdb to between 2019 and 2020). Library construction relied on multiplex PCR. The sequencer listed for this sample is Illumina HiSeq 2000. The TCR beta CDR3 regions were amplified from RNA transcripts. The first round of RT-PCR for the TCR CDR3 was performed with the HTBI primer set and the Qiagen OneStep RT-PCR kit. TCRdb itself trimmed the public reads at Q25 with fastp, ran MiXCR and retained productive beta chains. Identical CDR3 protein sequences are pooled into one entry, listed with their most common genes and DNA. This sample lists around 580,000 distinct CDR3 sequences; roughly a sixth were detected once. Jointly, the top ten make up about 18% of the sample. Sequencing was carried out using blood. These receptors were obtained from a woman in her late teens or twenties with Graves' hyperthyroidism.

At least ten counts were recorded for this clonotype. The chain combines TRBV12-3 or TRBV12-4 with TRBJ2-5, with 10 bases aligning to TRBD2. V trimming: 4 bases; J trimming: 5 bases; junction bases outside the gene matches: 7. The CDR3 totals 15 residues. This CDR3 reads CASSWVAGGRETQYF. CDR3 bases: TGTGCCAGCAGTTGGGTAGCGGGGGGTAGGGAGACCCAGTACTTC.

CDR3 nucleotides: TGCGCCAGCAGCTTGATGGGCCCACGGCCCCAGCATTTT. This encodes CASSLMGPRPQHF. The gene calls are TRBV5-1 and TRBJ1-5; D remains ambiguous. Germline loops: CDR1 SGHRS, CDR2 YFSETQ. Deletions cut 1 base from V and 9 bases from J, with 11 bases between. The CDR3 contains 13 residues.

The chain uses TRBV6-1 and TRBJ2-3; a possible D gene is TRBD2 (5 bases). Trimming shortened V by 8 bases and J by 4 bases, and 13 bases separated the two germline ends. This CDR3 comprises 13 residues. Germline assignment: CDR1 MNHNS and CDR2 SASEGT. CDR3 in amino acids: CASGTDWSDTQYF. CDR3 nucleotide sequence: TGTGCCAGCGGCACGGACTGGTCAGATACGCAGTATTTT.

V is TRBV5-8 and J is TRBJ1-5; 11 bases match TRBD1. This CDR3 has 19 residues. With 1 base clipped from V and 6 bases from J, the junction kept 15 bases outside the gene matches. The germline CDR1 and CDR2 sequences are SGHTS and YDEGEE. CDR3 coding DNA: TGTGCCAGCAGCTTGCAATCCGGGACAGGGGGAACTTACCTTCAGCCCCAGCATTTT. Its translation is CASSLQSGTGGTYLQPQHF.

This clonotype was detected ten times or more. This sequence joins TRBV18 and TRBJ2-3; unclear D gene. Germline-derived CDR1 and CDR2 are KGHSH and LQKENI. The V and J ends lost 4 bases and 2 bases respectively, with 16 bases between them. CDR3 length equals 16 residues. CDR3: CASSLGRSVPTDTQYF. The CDR3 DNA sequence: TGTGCCAGCTCACTAGGAAGGAGTGTCCCCACAGATACGCAGTATTTT.

The V and J genes are TRBV20-1 and TRBJ2-3; D is uncertain. The germline V gene encodes CDR1 DFQATT and CDR2 SNEGSKA (reference sequence). This CDR3 has 18 residues. Trimming took off 2 bases at V and 0 bases at J, with 21 bases between the two ends. The CDR3 DNA is TGCAGTGCTAGAAGCCCCCGTCGTGAGGCGCGGAGCACAGATACGCAGTATTTT. Its protein is CSARSPRREARSTDTQYF.

This clonotype was counted a few times. The rearrangement links TRBV20-1 to TRBJ2-1; the match to TRBD2 covers 8 bases. This CDR3 is built from 13 residues. J gave up 8 bases and V 4 bases, and 7 bases lay outside the gene matches. CDR1 DFQATT and CDR2 SNEGSKA come from the germline V gene (reference sequence). The chain's CDR3 is CSATGTRVDEQFF. DNA for the CDR3: TGCAGTGCTACCGGGACTAGGGTCGATGAGCAGTTCTTC.

This clonotype was observed many times. The chain employs TRBV10-3 and TRBJ2-7; a weak D match, TRBD1 (7 bases). Trimming removed 10 bases from V and 2 bases from J, with 15 bases in between. This CDR3 comprises 13 residues. Per the germline V gene, CDR1 is ENHRY and CDR2 is SYGVKD. In nucleotides, the CDR3 is TGTGCCAGCGGGGACAGTGAGGCCTACGAGCAGTACTTC. Amino acid sequence: CASGDSEAYEQYF.

This clonotype was seen a handful of times. The V gene is TRBV10-3, the J gene TRBJ2-1; 7 bases are shared with TRBD2. The CDR3 is 14 residues long. V dropped 10 bases and J dropped 0; count of bases not matched to a gene: 6. The germline gives CDR1 ENHRY, CDR2 SYGVKD. This CDR3 is CATLRGNSYNEQFF. The CDR3 DNA reads TGTGCCACCCTGCGGGGGAACTCCTACAATGAGCAGTTCTTC.

This clonotype has at least ten counts. V gene TRBV6-1 combines with J gene TRBJ1-3; no firm D call. V lost 5 bases and J 0 bases, leaving 14 bases between the germline ends. The CDR3 sequence is 16 residues long. The germline CDR1 and CDR2 sequences are MNHNS and SASEGT. The CDR3 sequence: CASSYLPLVSGNTIYF. CDR3 sequence (DNA): TGTGCCAGCAGTTACCTTCCCCTTGTCTCTGGAAACACCATATATTTT.

This clonotype came up a few times. The gene calls are TRBV4-1 and TRBJ2-4; perhaps TRBD2 as D (5 bases). CDR3 length: 17 residues. Germline CDR1 MGHRA, CDR2 YSYEKL. V gave up 2 bases and J gave up 0 bases, with 14 bases separating them. CDR3 in amino acids: CASSQPTSGVAKNIQYF. CDR3 DNA: TGCGCCAGCAGCCAACCCACAAGCGGAGTAGCCAAAAACATTCAGTACTTC.

This clonotype has ten or more counts. The CDR3 sequence is CASSTRWDTQYF. CDR3 coding DNA: TGTGCCAGCAGCACTCGTTGGGATACGCAGTATTTT. The V and J genes are TRBV5-8 and TRBJ2-3; the D is unclear. V lost 4 bases to trimming and J lost 6 bases, with 9 bases between them. Germline CDR1 SGHTS, CDR2 YDEGEE. This CDR3 comprises 12 residues. Combining the CDR3 with reference TRBV5-8 and TRBJ2-3 gives the whole variable domain EAGVTQSPTHLIKTRGQQATLRCSPISGHTSVYWYQQALGLGLQFLLWYDEGEERNRGNFPPRFSGRQFPNYSSELNVNALELEDSALYLCASSTRWDTQYFGPGTRLTVL.

The rearrangement links TRBV16 to TRBJ2-7; 8 bases fit TRBD2. Per germline, CDR1 KGHSY and CDR2 FQNENV. CDR3 length equals 16 residues. Trimming took 4 bases from V and 6 from J; bases not matched to a gene: 14. The CDR3 sequence is CASSPPPGGPTGEQYF. Here the CDR3 DNA reads TGTGCCAGCAGCCCCCCCCCGGGAGGGCCAACGGGCGAGCAGTACTTC.

This clonotype has more than one count but fewer than ten. The genes are TRBV7-9 and TRBJ2-5; possible D gene TRBD1, 6 bases. Germline CDR1 reads SEHNR; CDR2 reads FQNEAQ (reference sequence). The CDR3 has 17 residues. The ends were cut back, 7 bases at V and 1 base at J, with 22 bases in the middle. The DNA for the CDR3 is TGTGCCAGCATCTTGTCCCCCCGGGACACCGTCCAAGAGACCCAGTACTTC. Translation: CASILSPRDTVQETQYF.

The V call is TRBV10-3, the J call TRBJ1-2; maybe TRBD1 (5 bases). V lost 3 bases and J lost 6, with 11 bases in between. CDR1 and CDR2 (germline): ENHRY, SYGVKD. This CDR3 is 13 amino acids long. In DNA, the CDR3 is TGTGCCATCAGTGATGGGGGAAGGGATGGCTACACCTTC. Amino acids: CAISDGGRDGYTF.

Details on this clonotype: A read error is possible here, since a much larger clone lies one base away. The chain combines TRBV20-1 with TRBJ2-7, with TRBD2 matching over 7 bases. CDR3 size: 13 residues. J was trimmed by 7 bases and V by 3 bases; bases with no gene match: 9. Germline-derived CDR1 and CDR2 are DFQATT and SNEGSKA (reference sequence). CDR3 DNA: TGCAGTGCTAGGAGCGGGGCATACAATGAGCAGTACTTC. Amino acids: CSARSGAYNEQYF.

In this sample, this clonotype turned up a few times. The chain uses TRBV28 and TRBJ2-5; D unclear. Germline values: CDR1 MDHEN, CDR2 SYDVKM. With 4 bases removed from V and 5 bases from J, the gap between germline ends came to 17 bases. The CDR3 loop spans 15 amino acids. The CDR3 nucleotides are TGTGCCAGCAGTTCCCTCCCTGTGGTGGTTGAGACCCAGTACTTC. Translating gives CASSSLPVVVETQYF.

In its sample, this clonotype was seen many times. The chain is built from TRBV28 and TRBJ2-3; possibly TRBD2 for D (6 bases). Germline CDR1 reads MDHEN; CDR2 reads SYDVKM. The V end lost 5 bases, the J end lost 4 bases, and 10 bases lay between the germline ends. The CDR3 runs 13 residues. The CDR3 spells CASSREWADTQYF. The CDR3 coding sequence is TGTGCCAGCAGTCGGGAGTGGGCAGATACGCAGTATTTT.

This clonotype was picked up many times. This chain joins TRBV7-2 and TRBJ1-6; no definite D call. The length of the CDR3 is 12 residues. Germline V gives CDR1 SGHTA, CDR2 FQGNSA. V was clipped by 5 bases and J by 9 bases, with 8 bases between them. CDR3 loop: CASSEGSSPLHF. The CDR3 bases are TGTGCCAGCAGCGAGGGCAGTTCACCCCTCCACTTT.